Detailed here is one TCR beta chain. Its antigen remains unknown. The data derive from a study of early T cells in non-severe SARS-CoV-2 infection. As for the study in general: The chains were unpaired, and the sequenced material was bulk RNA from unsorted whole blood.

Study-wide points: Database matching using VDJdb favored anti-spike CD8 responses, with private and CD4 specificities left missing.

Unique molecular identifiers (one per individual cDNA molecule) were attached. TCRdb passed the 5' RACE reads through MiXCR, listing each CDR3 protein once. The data show 45,000 to 75,000 distinct CDR3 sequences, 8% to 9% seen once. The CDR3 extends over 13 amino acids. CDR1 and CDR2 from the germline V gene are MDHEN and SYDVKM. V was trimmed by 6 bases and J by 7 bases, leaving 10 bases between them. The gene calls are TRBV28 and TRBJ1-6, with D hard to call. This TCR derives from an adult who was a healthcare worker with PCR-confirmed SARS-CoV-2 infection or an uninfected control (not recorded which). The specimen was whole blood. CDR3 nucleotides: TGTGCCAGCAGCCCCCTCGGAAATTCACCCCTCCACTTT. Protein: CASSPLGNSPLHF.